The rows below give T cell receptor beta chains drawn from one sample of a study of cytomegalovirus exposure and HLA in healthy donors. Method: immunoSEQ multiplex PCR; TCRdb's copy keeps in-frame clones and lacks some. The profile covers some 150,000 clones, with over 65% appearing a single time and under 3% taken by the ten largest. Sequencing used PBMCs. All receptors come from a man aged 40-50 years in good health and CMV-seropositive. Each CDR3 is given with its conserved first and last residue. The order of the fields is J gene, D gene, clone size, V gene, CDR3 DNA, CDR3 protein. D genes are given only for firm matches. Rows give clone size only sometimes, using once, few, many, or a class for an expanded clone.

j_gene: TRBJ1-2
d_gene: TRBD1
abundance: NA
v_gene: TRBV10-3
CDR3nt: TGTGCCATCAGTGACGGGACAGCGAACTATGGCTACACCTTC
CDR3aa: CAISDGTANYGYTF

j_gene: TRBJ2-7
d_gene: TRBD1
abundance: NA
v_gene: TRBV28
CDR3nt: TGTGCCAGCAGTCCCGGGACAGGGGAATACGAGCAGTACTTC
CDR3aa: CASSPGTGEYEQYF

j_gene: TRBJ2-6
d_gene: NA
abundance: NA
v_gene: TRBV9
CDR3nt: TGTGCCAGCAGCGTAGGTGTAGTTGCTGGGGCCAACGTCCTGACTTTC
CDR3aa: CASSVGVVAGANVLTF

j_gene: TRBJ2-7
d_gene: TRBD1
abundance: NA
v_gene: TRBV28
CDR3nt: TGTGCCAGCAGCCCCGGACAGGGTAACGAGCAGTACTTC
CDR3aa: CASSPGQGNEQYF

j_gene: TRBJ2-1
d_gene: NA
abundance: few
v_gene: TRBV18
CDR3nt: TGTGCCAGCTCACCCGGCCAAGGGGTGAATGAGCAGTTCTTC
CDR3aa: CASSPGQGVNEQFF

j_gene: TRBJ2-1
d_gene: TRBD2
abundance: NA
v_gene: TRBV4-3
CDR3nt: TGCGCCAGCAGCCAAGAATTTGGCCTAGCGGGCTCCTACAATGAGCAGTTCTTC
CDR3aa: CASSQEFGLAGSYNEQFF

j_gene: TRBJ2-5
d_gene: TRBD2
abundance: NA
v_gene: TRBV5-1
CDR3nt: TGCGCCAGCAGCTTGAGTCGCAGGATAGCGGGAGATGGAGAGACCCAGTACTTC
CDR3aa: CASSLSRRIAGDGETQYF

j_gene: TRBJ2-2
d_gene: TRBD1
abundance: once
v_gene: TRBV12-5
CDR3nt: TGTGCTAGTGGTTTGGGACAGGGGGCTTTGGACACCGGGGAGCTGTTTTTT
CDR3aa: CASGLGQGALDTGELFF

j_gene: TRBJ2-7
d_gene: TRBD1
abundance: NA
v_gene: TRBV28
CDR3nt: TGTGCCAGCAGTTCGATGGACAGGGCCTACTCCTACGAGCAGTACTTC
CDR3aa: CASSSMDRAYSYEQYF

j_gene: TRBJ2-1
d_gene: NA
abundance: few
v_gene: TRBV6-6
CDR3nt: TGTGCCAGCAGTTACAGAGCGGGGCAGTTCTTC
CDR3aa: CASSYRAGQFF

j_gene: TRBJ1-2
d_gene: NA
abundance: NA
v_gene: TRBV30
CDR3nt: TGTGCCTGGAGAACGAAAGCGACGAACTATGGCTACACCTTC
CDR3aa: CAWRTKATNYGYTF

j_gene: TRBJ2-3
d_gene: TRBD1
abundance: NA
v_gene: TRBV19
CDR3nt: TGTGCCAGTAGTACCGGACAGGGGCCAGATACGCAGTATTTT
CDR3aa: CASSTGQGPDTQYF

j_gene: TRBJ1-1
d_gene: TRBD1
abundance: once
v_gene: TRBV5-6
CDR3nt: TGTGCCAGCAGCCCGGGAGGGGGCATGACTGAAGCTTTCTTT
CDR3aa: CASSPGGGMTEAFF

j_gene: TRBJ1-4
d_gene: TRBD1
abundance: NA
v_gene: TRBV27
CDR3nt: TGTGCCAGCAGTACTCGACCTAGGGGGCGCACTAATGAAAAACTGTTTTTT
CDR3aa: CASSTRPRGRTNEKLFF

j_gene: TRBJ1-4
d_gene: NA
abundance: NA
v_gene: TRBV2
CDR3nt: TGTGCCAGCAGTGAGGGGGGTCGCAATGAAAAACTGTTTTTT
CDR3aa: CASSEGGRNEKLFF

j_gene: TRBJ2-7
d_gene: NA
abundance: few
v_gene: TRBV10-3
CDR3nt: TGTGCCATCAGTGAGTCGACCGGAGGGGAAACCTACGAGCAGTACTTC
CDR3aa: CAISESTGGETYEQYF

j_gene: TRBJ1-5
d_gene: NA
abundance: NA
v_gene: TRBV19
CDR3nt: TGTGCCAGTAGTGAGGTCGGCACCGAAAGCAATCAGCCCCAGCATTTT
CDR3aa: CASSEVGTESNQPQHF

j_gene: TRBJ1-1
d_gene: TRBD1
abundance: NA
v_gene: TRBV14
CDR3nt: TGTGCCAGCAGCCATAAGACAGGGTCCATGAACACTGAAGCTTTCTTT
CDR3aa: CASSHKTGSMNTEAFF

j_gene: TRBJ1-5
d_gene: TRBD1
abundance: NA
v_gene: TRBV15
CDR3nt: TGTGCCACCAGCAGCCGGGACAGACATAGCAATCAGCCCCAGCATTTT
CDR3aa: CATSSRDRHSNQPQHF

j_gene: TRBJ2-3
d_gene: NA
abundance: NA
v_gene: TRBV28
CDR3nt: TGTGCCAGCAGAGTAGCCAGGGCGGACACGGATACGCAGTATTTT
CDR3aa: CASRVARADTDTQYF

j_gene: TRBJ1-1
d_gene: TRBD1
abundance: once
v_gene: TRBV9
CDR3nt: TGTGCCAGCAGCGTCCAGGGGGCGAACACTGAAGCTTTCTTT
CDR3aa: CASSVQGANTEAFF

j_gene: TRBJ1-1
d_gene: NA
abundance: NA
v_gene: TRBV29-1
CDR3nt: TGCAGCGTGGAGGGTGCGGGGGGATCATACACTGAAGCTTTCTTT
CDR3aa: CSVEGAGGSYTEAFF

j_gene: TRBJ2-2
d_gene: NA
abundance: few
v_gene: TRBV19
CDR3nt: TGTGCCAGTATTTTCGTGAACACCGGGGAGCTGTTTTTT
CDR3aa: CASIFVNTGELFF

j_gene: TRBJ2-7
d_gene: NA
abundance: NA
v_gene: TRBV7-2
CDR3nt: TGTGCCAGCAGCTTAGTAAGGCAGGGAGGTTCCGAGCAGTACTTC
CDR3aa: CASSLVRQGGSEQYF

j_gene: TRBJ2-1
d_gene: NA
abundance: NA
v_gene: TRBV27
CDR3nt: TGTGCCAGCAGTTCTCCCCGCCCCGGAGAACCGGCCTACAATGAGCAGTTCTTC
CDR3aa: CASSSPRPGEPAYNEQFF

j_gene: TRBJ1-5
d_gene: NA
abundance: NA
v_gene: TRBV4-1
CDR3nt: TGCGCCAGCAGCCAACCGGACAGAAGCGAACAGCCCCAGCATTTT
CDR3aa: CASSQPDRSEQPQHF

j_gene: TRBJ1-4
d_gene: NA
abundance: NA
v_gene: TRBV30
CDR3nt: TGTGCCTGGAGTGCTTCAACTAATGAAAAACTGTTTTTT
CDR3aa: CAWSASTNEKLFF

j_gene: TRBJ2-3
d_gene: NA
abundance: NA
v_gene: TRBV11-2
CDR3nt: TGTGCCAGCAGCGCCACCGGGAATACGCAGTATTTT
CDR3aa: CASSATGNTQYF

j_gene: TRBJ2-3
d_gene: TRBD2
abundance: NA
v_gene: TRBV11-2
CDR3nt: TGTGCCAGCAGCTTAGGGAATAGCGGGAGGGATACGCAGTATTTT
CDR3aa: CASSLGNSGRDTQYF

j_gene: TRBJ2-7
d_gene: TRBD1
abundance: once
v_gene: TRBV6-1
CDR3nt: TGTGCCAGCAGTAGGGACAGGGGTTACGAGCAGTACTTC
CDR3aa: CASSRDRGYEQYF

j_gene: TRBJ2-1
d_gene: TRBD2
abundance: NA
v_gene: TRBV7-3
CDR3nt: TGTGCCAGCAGGGGTAGCGGGTACAATGAGCAGTTCTTC
CDR3aa: CASRGSGYNEQFF

j_gene: TRBJ2-1
d_gene: TRBD1
abundance: NA
v_gene: TRBV28
CDR3nt: TGTGCCAGCAGTTTGGGACAGGGTGTACGAGAGCAGTTCTTC
CDR3aa: CASSLGQGVREQFF

j_gene: TRBJ2-1
d_gene: TRBD2
abundance: NA
v_gene: TRBV28
CDR3nt: TGTGCCAGCAGTTCAGCGGGAGCCTCCTACAATGAGCAGTTCTTC
CDR3aa: CASSSAGASYNEQFF

j_gene: TRBJ2-5
d_gene: TRBD2
abundance: NA
v_gene: TRBV7-3
CDR3nt: TGTGCCAGCAGCTATAGCGGGAGGGGAGGAGAGACCCAGTACTTC
CDR3aa: CASSYSGRGGETQYF

j_gene: TRBJ2-6
d_gene: NA
abundance: NA
v_gene: TRBV7-6
CDR3nt: TGTGCCAGCAGCTCCTCTCGCGCAGGGGCCAACGTCCTGACTTTC
CDR3aa: CASSSSRAGANVLTF

j_gene: TRBJ2-5
d_gene: TRBD2
abundance: NA
v_gene: TRBV7-9
CDR3nt: TGTTCCAGCAGCTCGACGGGGACTAAAGAGACCCAGTACTTC
CDR3aa: CSSSSTGTKETQYF

j_gene: TRBJ2-7
d_gene: TRBD2
abundance: NA
v_gene: TRBV4-1
CDR3nt: TGCGCCAGCAGGCTCGGGACTAGCGGGAGCATGGAGCAGTACTTC
CDR3aa: CASRLGTSGSMEQYF

j_gene: TRBJ2-1
d_gene: NA
abundance: NA
v_gene: TRBV6-5
CDR3nt: TGTGCCAGCAGTGTGGGAGGACTGATGAACAATGAGCAGTTCTTC
CDR3aa: CASSVGGLMNNEQFF

j_gene: TRBJ1-1
d_gene: NA
abundance: NA
v_gene: TRBV30
CDR3nt: TGTGCCTGGGGTCCGCAGGGGTGGAACACTGAAGCTTTCTTT
CDR3aa: CAWGPQGWNTEAFF

j_gene: TRBJ2-5
d_gene: TRBD1
abundance: NA
v_gene: TRBV6-5
CDR3nt: TGTGCCAGCAGTTACCAGGGGGCTTGGGAGACCCAGTACTTC
CDR3aa: CASSYQGAWETQYF

j_gene: TRBJ2-1
d_gene: NA
abundance: once
v_gene: TRBV7-9
CDR3nt: TGTGCCAGCAGCAATCCCGGTTTCCCTAACAATGAGCAGTTCTTC
CDR3aa: CASSNPGFPNNEQFF

j_gene: TRBJ2-3
d_gene: TRBD1
abundance: NA
v_gene: TRBV7-2
CDR3nt: TGTGCCAGCAGCCGACAGGGGGCGAGCACAGATACGCAGTATTTT
CDR3aa: CASSRQGASTDTQYF

j_gene: TRBJ2-7
d_gene: NA
abundance: NA
v_gene: TRBV27
CDR3nt: TGTGCCAGCAGTTTTAGTTACGAGAAACCCTACGAGCAGTACTTC
CDR3aa: CASSFSYEKPYEQYF

j_gene: TRBJ2-7
d_gene: NA
abundance: NA
v_gene: TRBV28
CDR3nt: TGTGCCAGTCTTGGCTCGGAGAGCTCCTACGAGCAGTACTTC
CDR3aa: CASLGSESSYEQYF

j_gene: TRBJ2-7
d_gene: NA
abundance: once
v_gene: TRBV28
CDR3nt: TGTGCCAGCAGCCAGGGCGTAACTGGGGAGCAGTACTTC
CDR3aa: CASSQGVTGEQYF

j_gene: TRBJ2-3
d_gene: TRBD2
abundance: NA
v_gene: TRBV5-5
CDR3nt: TGTGCCAGCAGCTTGGGCGGGAGGGGAGGAGATACGCAGTATTTT
CDR3aa: CASSLGGRGGDTQYF

j_gene: TRBJ1-1
d_gene: NA
abundance: once
v_gene: TRBV10-3
CDR3nt: TGTGCCATCAGCCAGACACAGAACACTGAAGCTTTCTTT
CDR3aa: CAISQTQNTEAFF

j_gene: TRBJ1-1
d_gene: NA
abundance: NA
v_gene: TRBV28
CDR3nt: TGTGCCAGCAGTTTAGGGGGACGGGAGGCTTTCTTT
CDR3aa: CASSLGGREAFF